The 25 T cell receptor beta chains reported below all come from one sample, sequenced in a study of fetal regulatory T cell absence and autoimmunity. Using immunoSEQ multiplex PCR, the repertoire was profiled, and TCRdb retains in-frame clones only, with some absent. The sample lists approximately 46,000 clones, roughly 80% occurring once. Sequenced: cord blood. The receptor source for this set is a newborn boy with IPEX syndrome.

This chain connects TRBV30 to TRBJ2-3, with D perhaps being TRBD1 or TRBD2 (5 bases each). The CDR3 length is 15 residues. Trimming pared 3 bases from V and 1 base from J, leaving 14 bases between. Germline V lookup: CDR1 GTSNPN, CDR2 SVGIG (reference sequence). The CDR3 spells CAWSRRGEGTDTQYF. The CDR3 nucleotides are TGTGCCTGGAGCCGCCGGGGCGAGGGCACAGATACGCAGTATTTT.

V usage is TRBV12-5 and J usage is TRBJ1-3; 7 bases are a match to TRBD1. Germline V gene lookup returns CDR1 LGHNT and CDR2 FRNRAP. The CDR3 length is 15 residues. Trimming removed 3 bases from V and 2 bases from J; junction bases left unmatched: 4. The CDR3 loop is CASGLGQGAGNTIYF. The CDR3 bases are TGTGCTAGTGGTTTAGGGCAGGGGGCTGGAAACACCATATATTTT.

This sequence joins TRBV10-3 and TRBJ2-1, with 9 bases matching TRBD2. Germline V CDR1 and CDR2: ENHRY, SYGVKD. The CDR3 length is 16 residues. With 0 bases clipped from V and 9 bases from J, the junction kept 9 bases outside the gene matches. The CDR3 spells CAISESRAGGPGEQFF. The CDR3 DNA follows: TGTGCCATCAGTGAGTCGAGGGCGGGGGGGCCAGGTGAGCAGTTCTTC.

The rearrangement uses TRBV2 and TRBJ2-1; D is uncertain. This CDR3 has 15 amino acids. The germline V and J ends were trimmed by 4 bases and 0 bases, with 10 bases remaining between them. Germline V lookup: CDR1 SNHLY, CDR2 FYNNEI. CDR3 region: CASSAVGNSYNEQFF. The DNA of the CDR3 is TGTGCCAGCAGTGCGGTGGGCAACTCCTACAATGAGCAGTTCTTC. Based on the CDR3 plus reference TRBV2 and TRBJ2-1, the full variable domain is EPEVTQTPSHQVTQMGQEVILRCVPISNHLYFYWYRQILGQKVEFLVSFYNNEISEKSEIFDDQFSVERPDGSNFTLKIRSTKLEDSAMYFCASSAVGNSYNEQFFGPGTRLTVL.

The V call is TRBV18, the J call TRBJ2-5; D is undetermined. Germline V CDR1 and CDR2: KGHSH, LQKENI. CDR3 length equals 15 residues. Trimming left V 3 bases short and J 3 bases short, with 14 bases between. For the CDR3, the DNA is TGTGCCAGCTCACCTGAGTCGCAGTGGGAAGAGACCCAGTACTTC. It yields the protein CASSPESQWEETQYF.

The J gene is TRBJ2-1, the V gene TRBV9; 14 positions match TRBD2. CDR1 and CDR2 (germline): SGDLS, YYNGEE. With V trimmed by 3 bases and J by 7 bases, 0 bases remained unmatched. There are 14 residues in the CDR3. The CDR3 loop reads CASSGLAGGNEQFF. Written as DNA, the CDR3 is TGTGCCAGCAGCGGACTAGCGGGGGGGAATGAGCAGTTCTTC.

This chain uses TRBV5-4 with TRBJ2-7, with 9 bases lining up with TRBD2. The CDR3 is made up of 16 amino acids. J was trimmed by 3 bases and V by 4 bases; bases with no gene match: 11. Germline V gene sequence: CDR1 SGHNT, CDR2 YYREEE (reference sequence). The CDR3 reads CASSQYGTSFSYEQYF. CDR3 coding DNA: TGTGCCAGCAGCCAGTACGGGACTAGCTTTAGCTACGAGCAGTACTTC.

V usage is TRBV7-9 and J usage is TRBJ1-1; D is ambiguous. Germline-derived CDR1 and CDR2 are SEHNR and FQNEAQ (reference sequence). This CDR3 is 16 amino acids long. Between the trimmed V and J ends, which lost 2 bases and 4 bases, there was a span of 17 bases. The CDR3 nucleotides are TGTGCCAGCAGCTTACCCCCTGCGGGAGTCGGCACTGAAGCTTTCTTT. Translating gives CASSLPPAGVGTEAFF.

This chain uses TRBV4-2 with TRBJ1-1; TRBD1 aligns across 7 bases. The CDR3 totals 15 residues. Germline lookup yields CDR1 LGHNA and CDR2 YNFKEQ. Germline trimming cut 1 base from V and 1 base from J; bases unmatched to any gene: 3. The CDR3 DNA sequence: TGTGCCAGCAGCCAAGTACAGGGGAGGAACACTGAAGCTTTCTTT. Protein sequence: CASSQVQGRNTEAFF.

The chain carries TRBV7-6 and TRBJ2-2; 8 bases line up with TRBD2. After removal of 6 bases from V and 5 bases from J, the junction contained 8 bases not matched to a gene. The germline gives CDR1 SGHVS, CDR2 FNYEAQ. The CDR3 runs 15 residues. The CDR3 sequence: CASSHAGGRTGELFF. CDR3 nucleotides: TGTGCCAGCAGTCACGCGGGGGGCCGAACCGGGGAGCTGTTTTTT.

The rearrangement joins TRBV5-8 to TRBJ2-7; tentatively, D is TRBD2 (6 bases). CDR3 length equals 13 residues. V was pared by 3 bases and J by 1 base, with 8 bases between. Per the germline V gene, CDR1 is SGHTS and CDR2 is YDEGEE. The CDR3, as DNA: TGTGCCAGCAGCTCTGGGACTTCCTACGAGCAGTACTTC. Translated, it gives CASSSGTSYEQYF.

In its sample, this clone was seen a few times. The rearrangement links TRBV5-4 to TRBJ1-1, with D unresolved. Trimming took 0 bases from V and 3 from J, leaving 0 bases between them. The CDR3 covers 11 residues. Germline CDR1 and CDR2: SGHNT and YYREEE (reference sequence). In nucleotides, the CDR3 is TGTGCCAGCAGCTTGGACACTGAAGCTTTCTTT. This encodes CASSLDTEAFF.

The chain uses TRBV9 and TRBJ2-2, with 12 bases lining up with TRBD2. Germline assignment: CDR1 SGDLS and CDR2 YYNGEE. The junction had 1 base not matched to a gene; V was cut back by 3 bases and J by 1 base. The CDR3 consists of 16 residues. Here the CDR3 reads CASSEGLAGNTGELFF. The CDR3 nucleotides read TGTGCCAGCAGCGAGGGACTAGCGGGGAACACCGGGGAGCTGTTTTTT. Combining the CDR3 with reference TRBV9 and TRBJ2-2 gives the whole variable domain DSGVTQTPKHLITATGQRVTLRCSPRSGDLSVYWYQQSLDQGLQFLIQYYNGEERAKGNILERFSAQQFPDLHSELNLSSLELGDSALYFCASSEGLAGNTGELFFGEGSRLTVL.

This clone appeared once. The chain has TRBV7-2 and TRBJ2-3; TRBD2 agrees at 9 bases. From germline, CDR1 is SGHTA and CDR2 FQGNSA. V lost 1 base, J lost 2 bases, and 10 bases stayed unmatched. This CDR3 contains 18 residues. CDR3 in amino acids: CASSLDRRLAGYTDTQYF. The CDR3 DNA follows: TGTGCCAGCAGCTTAGACCGCCGGCTAGCGGGGTACACAGATACGCAGTATTTT.

This chain connects TRBV7-2 to TRBJ2-2; 9 bases align to TRBD2. There are 16 residues in the CDR3. With 5 bases clipped from V and 3 bases from J, the junction kept 7 bases outside the gene matches. The germline V gene has CDR1 SGHTA and CDR2 FQGNSA. The CDR3 here is CASSPWGGGDTGELFF. In DNA, the CDR3 is TGTGCCAGCAGCCCCTGGGGCGGGGGGGACACCGGGGAGCTGTTTTTT.

This clone was seen only once. The chain uses TRBV4-3 and TRBJ2-7; no reliable D call. V dropped 1 base and J dropped 5 bases, with 15 bases sitting between them. CDR1 and CDR2 (germline): LGHNA, YSLEER. This CDR3 contains 15 residues. Here the CDR3 reads CASSQALGRWDEQYF. The CDR3 nucleotides are TGCGCCAGCAGCCAAGCCCTGGGCCGTTGGGACGAGCAGTACTTC.

This sequence joins TRBV9 and TRBJ2-7; 9 nucleotides agree with TRBD1. The CDR3 length is 13 residues. From germline, CDR1 is SGDLS and CDR2 YYNGEE. The V and J ends lost 0 bases and 6 bases, in that order; junction bases with no gene match: 1. The CDR3 region has the DNA TGTGCCAGCAGCGTAGGGGGACAGGGCGAGCAGTACTTC. Translated: CASSVGGQGEQYF.

This clone was detected once. The chain uses TRBV5-4 and TRBJ2-5; 16 bases align to TRBD2. In germline, CDR1 is SGHNT, CDR2 YYREEE (reference sequence). The CDR3 totals 16 residues. J was trimmed by 2 bases and V by 5 bases; bases with no gene match: 3. The CDR3 here is CASSWGLAGGQETQYF. CDR3 in DNA: TGTGCCAGCAGTTGGGGACTAGCGGGAGGGCAAGAGACCCAGTACTTC.

This clone came up a few times. The V gene is TRBV19, the J gene TRBJ1-5, with TRBD1 matching 10 bases. V shed 8 bases and J 5 bases; nucleotides not matched to a gene: 0. The CDR3 consists of 12 residues. Germline V CDR1 and CDR2: LNHDA, SQIVND (reference sequence). CDR3 sequence reads: CASGTGDQPQHF. CDR3 in DNA: TGTGCCAGTGGGACAGGGGATCAGCCCCAGCATTTT.

This chain uses TRBV29-1 with TRBJ1-2; perhaps TRBD1 as D (5 bases). Trimming stripped 3 bases from V and 1 base from J, with 6 bases between. The CDR3 has 12 amino acids. CDR1 is SQVTM, CDR2 ANQGSEA, per germline. CDR3 bases: TGCAGCGTTGATCAGGGTAACTATGGCTACACCTTC. Protein sequence: CSVDQGNYGYTF.

This CDR3 reads CASSYSISTSTDTQYF. The CDR3 nucleotides are TGTGCCAGCAGTTACTCGATTTCAACTAGCACAGATACGCAGTATTTT. This chain links TRBV6-5 with TRBJ2-3; D gene uncertain. Deletions cut 0 bases from V and 0 bases from J, with 10 bases between. Germline V gives CDR1 MNHEY, CDR2 SVGAGI. The CDR3 has 16 amino acids.

This chain links TRBV4-3 with TRBJ1-2; tentative D call: TRBD1 (6 bases). Germline loops: CDR1 LGHNA, CDR2 YSLEER. This CDR3 comprises 15 residues. With 1 base removed from V and 2 bases from J, the gap between germline ends came to 11 bases. CDR3 sequence: CASSQVRGVNYGYTF. The CDR3 DNA is TGCGCCAGCAGCCAAGTGAGGGGGGTAAACTATGGCTACACCTTC.

The chain carries TRBV5-8 and TRBJ2-1; 9 bases agree with TRBD2. The CDR3 contains 15 residues. The ends lost 4 bases at V and 5 bases at J; junction bases unmatched: 7. CDR1 and CDR2 (germline): SGHTS, YDEGEE. CDR3 nucleotide sequence: TGTGCCAGCAGCGTACCGGGACTAGCCGACAATGAGCAGTTCTTC. Translating gives CASSVPGLADNEQFF.

The chain joins TRBV4-1 to TRBJ2-3; D gene unclear. V lost 2 bases and J 3 bases, leaving 0 bases between the germline ends. Germline values: CDR1 MGHRA, CDR2 YSYEKL. This CDR3 contains 11 residues. DNA for the CDR3: TGCGCCAGCAGCCAAACAGATACGCAGTATTTT. Translating gives CASSQTDTQYF.

The chain is built from TRBV11-2 and TRBJ2-3; 8 nucleotides agree with TRBD2. Losses at the gene ends were 2 bases for V and 4 bases for J; bases not matched to a gene: 8. Germline V lookup: CDR1 SGHAT, CDR2 FQNNGV. This CDR3 is built from 16 residues. In DNA, the CDR3 is TGTGCCAGCAGCTTAATCGTCCGCGGGAGGTCAGATACGCAGTATTTT. This gives the protein CASSLIVRGRSDTQYF.